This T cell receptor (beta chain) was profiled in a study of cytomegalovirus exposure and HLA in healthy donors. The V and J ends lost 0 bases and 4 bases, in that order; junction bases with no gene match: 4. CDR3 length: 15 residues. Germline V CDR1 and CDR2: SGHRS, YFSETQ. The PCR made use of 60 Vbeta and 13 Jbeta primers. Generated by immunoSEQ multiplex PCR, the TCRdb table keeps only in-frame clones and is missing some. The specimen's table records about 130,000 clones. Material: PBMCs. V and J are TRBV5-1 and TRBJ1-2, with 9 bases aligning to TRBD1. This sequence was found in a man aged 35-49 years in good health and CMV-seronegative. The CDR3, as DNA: TGCGCCAGCAGCTTGGACGGGACAGGGCTCTATGGCTACACCTTC. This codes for CASSLDGTGLYGYTF. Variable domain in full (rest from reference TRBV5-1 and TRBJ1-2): KAGVTQTPRYLIKTRGQQVTLSCSPISGHRSVSWYQQTPGQGLQFLFEYFSETQRNKGNFPGRFSGRQFSNSRSEMNVSTLELGDSALYLCASSLDGTGLYGYTFGSGTRLTVV.